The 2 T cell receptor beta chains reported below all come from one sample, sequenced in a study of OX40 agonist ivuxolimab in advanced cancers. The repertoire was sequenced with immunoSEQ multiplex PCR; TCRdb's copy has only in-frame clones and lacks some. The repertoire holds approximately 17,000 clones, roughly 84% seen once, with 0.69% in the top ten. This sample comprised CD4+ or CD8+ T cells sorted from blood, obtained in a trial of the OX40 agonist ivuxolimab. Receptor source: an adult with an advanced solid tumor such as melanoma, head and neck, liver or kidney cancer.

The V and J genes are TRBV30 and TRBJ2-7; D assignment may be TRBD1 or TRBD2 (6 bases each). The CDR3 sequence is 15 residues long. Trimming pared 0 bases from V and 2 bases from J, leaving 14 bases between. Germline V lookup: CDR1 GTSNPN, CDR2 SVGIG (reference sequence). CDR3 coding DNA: TGTGCCTGGAGTGTAGGCGGAGGGGGGACCTACGAGCAGTACTTC. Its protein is CAWSVGGGGTYEQYF.

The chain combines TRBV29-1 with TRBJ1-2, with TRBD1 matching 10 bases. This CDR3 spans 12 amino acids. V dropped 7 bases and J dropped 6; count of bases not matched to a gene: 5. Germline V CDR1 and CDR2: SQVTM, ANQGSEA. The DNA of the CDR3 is TGCAGCGGGAAGACAGGGGGCCATGGCTACACCTTC. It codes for CSGKTGGHGYTF.